The clone carrying this T cell receptor beta chain was seen a few times. Its antigen is currently unknown. The table came from immunoSEQ multiplex PCR; TCRdb's copy has only in-frame clones and leaves some out. The sample contains about 36,000 clones, around 77% of which appear only once. This sample is part of a study of OX40 agonist ivuxolimab in advanced cancers. Study conclusions and caveats: The study found that CD8+ T cells averaged more expanded clones than CD4+.

CDR3 length equals 16 residues. V was cut by 0 bases and J by 8 bases, with 20 bases left in between. CDR1 is GTSNPN and CDR2 is SVGIG in the germline V gene (reference sequence). The receptor was isolated from an adult with an advanced solid tumor such as melanoma, head and neck, liver or kidney cancer. The chain recombines TRBV30 with TRBJ2-1; possible D gene TRBD2, 6 bases. Material: CD4+ or CD8+ T cells sorted from blood, obtained in a trial of the OX40 agonist ivuxolimab. The CDR3 loop is CAWSVMGGLANDEQFF. CDR3 bases: TGTGCCTGGAGTGTAATGGGGGGACTCGCAAATGATGAGCAGTTCTTC.